The source of this TCR beta chain is a study of blood T cell repertoires in COVID-19. Study-level information: Both acute and convalescent COVID-19 samples were obtained from the United States, Italy and Spain. PBMCs, B-cell-depleted T cells, or T cells were the source of the cDNA or gDNA that made up the material.

Authors' methods: Reference gene primer amplification gave nucleated cell count estimates. Assay used: immunoSEQ multiplex PCR; TCRdb lists only in-frame clones, some missing. The V and J calls and clone size come from that table; D and trimming were worked out from the DNA. This table holds 100,000 or so clones, approximately 84% found once. The trim removed 6 bases at V and 5 bases at J, leaving 8 bases unmatched. The CDR3 is 15 residues long. Germline CDR1 MNHEY, CDR2 SVGAGI. This clonotype originated in a woman aged 60-75 years with acute or convalescent COVID-19. This rearrangement joins TRBV6-5 to TRBJ2-3, with 10 bases fitting TRBD2. The material sequenced was peripheral blood. CDR3 sequence reads: CASSFERGGLDTQYF. CDR3 sequence (DNA): TGTGCCAGCAGCTTCGAGCGGGGGGGCTTAGATACGCAGTATTTT.